Listed below are T cell receptor beta chains from one sample, sequenced in a study of T cell repertoires in cytomegalovirus infection. These receptors have no known antigen. TCRdb re-called the reads with MiXCR, one entry per CDR3 protein. Of approximately 270,000 distinct CDR3 sequences detected, less than 25% appear once; the ten largest clones hold approximately 20%. The input for sequencing was cultured PBMCs, taken from culture after CMV antigen stimulation. The receptors derive from a human donor in good health (CMV status not recorded). Some clones in this sample may be carry-over from other donors' samples. CDR3s include the opening cysteine and the closing phenylalanine or tryptophan. A D gene is named only where the DNA matches it firmly. Not all rows give a size; the values are once, few, many and, for expanded clones, a class.

CDR3 protein	V gene	clone size	D gene	J gene
CASTPISNNEQFF	TRBV6-1	.	.	TRBJ2-1
CATSREYGSNNEQFF	TRBV15	few	.	TRBJ2-1
CASSWASHGELFF	TRBV7-2	many	.	TRBJ2-2
CAISDSGLADPGETQYF	TRBV10-3	few	TRBD2	TRBJ2-5
CASSSQGPGNQPQHF	TRBV12-3/TRBV12-4	.	.	TRBJ1-5
CASSFGLAGVGELFF	TRBV7-6	many	TRBD2	TRBJ2-2
CASSMRARAFF	TRBV28	.	.	TRBJ1-1
CASSSITNQPQHF	TRBV28	.	.	TRBJ1-5
CASSLAAGVVYNEQFF	TRBV7-2	many	TRBD2	TRBJ2-1
CASSVGTGTEETQYF	TRBV9	.	TRBD1	TRBJ2-5
CASSQDVQGWEPQHF	TRBV4-1	few	.	TRBJ1-5
CASALREYEQYF	TRBV6-2/TRBV6-3	many	.	TRBJ2-7
CSVEQGLGTDTQYF	TRBV29-1	few	.	TRBJ2-3
CASSRDSSGNTIYF	TRBV18	many	TRBD1	TRBJ1-3
CASSILGRAANEQFF	TRBV19	.	TRBD2	TRBJ2-1
CASRRQQGGNEQFF	TRBV7-4	.	.	TRBJ2-1
CASSTTSVEQFF	TRBV12-3/TRBV12-4	.	TRBD2	TRBJ2-1
CSVQRDINSGANVLTF	TRBV29-1	.	.	TRBJ2-6
CSVNALEGKTQYF	TRBV29-1	.	.	TRBJ2-5
CASSSTGGYGYNEQFF	TRBV7-6	many	TRBD1	TRBJ2-1
CASTPFGFYGYTF	TRBV7-2	many	.	TRBJ1-2
CASRHGQGSYEQYF	TRBV12-3/TRBV12-4	many	TRBD1	TRBJ2-7
CASERGGRGANEQFF	TRBV7-2	many	.	TRBJ2-1
CASRTPGADYGYTF	TRBV12-3/TRBV12-4	.	.	TRBJ1-2
CASSPFSLTVLGEAFF	TRBV7-2	many	.	TRBJ1-1
CASSPLDRDTQYF	TRBV18	.	.	TRBJ2-3
CATTGGFYNEQFF	TRBV24-1	.	TRBD2	TRBJ2-1
CASSYLGQGLFPDTQYF	TRBV6-6	.	TRBD1	TRBJ2-3
CASYRGTGTNEKLFF	TRBV2	.	TRBD1	TRBJ1-4
CASGTSGSITGEQFF	TRBV28	.	TRBD2	TRBJ2-1
CASSEGGVTDTQYF	TRBV6-1	few	.	TRBJ2-3
CSAQEIARDLNTGELFF	TRBV20-1	.	.	TRBJ2-2
CASSLYLETGETQYF	TRBV7-9	few	.	TRBJ2-5
CAISEYQTGTPQHF	TRBV10-3	.	.	TRBJ1-5